The TCR beta chain described here comes from a study of T cells after yellow fever vaccination. Study outcomes and limitations: Researchers cautioned that FACS-sorted repertoires could harbor abundant clonotypes contaminating from the bulk population.

TCR cDNA, made by 5'RACE template switching, carried an added universal primer site and UMIs. TCRdb reprocessed the 5' RACE reads via MiXCR and lists one record per CDR3 protein. The data contain 120,000 or so distinct CDR3 sequences, about 15% of them seen just once; the ten biggest clones take up approximately 39%. This clonotype was picked up a small number of times. Antigen unknown. This CDR3 has 15 residues. V was trimmed by 3 bases and J by 3 bases, leaving 13 bases between them. CDR1 LNHDA and CDR2 SQIVND come from the germline V gene (reference sequence). The receptor comes from a man aged 18-30 years who received the YFV17D yellow fever vaccine. Source: CD8+ T cells sorted from PBMCs, taken 5 days after the yellow fever booster vaccination. This chain uses TRBV19 with TRBJ2-3; D may match TRBD1 or TRBD2 (5 bases each). The CDR3 nucleotides read TGTGCCAGTAGTATGGGTGGGGACGGGACAGATACGCAGTATTTT. Translating gives CASSMGGDGTDTQYF.